Below, 21 T cell receptor beta chains from the same sample are listed, as sequenced in a study of blood T cell repertoires in COVID-19. The data were produced by immunoSEQ multiplex PCR, yet TCRdb's version contains in-frame clones alone and is incomplete. The sample includes around 68,000 clones, approximately 88% of them seen just once. The sequenced sample was peripheral blood. The receptors stem from a human donor in a cohort sampled during active COVID-19.

In this sample, this clone turned up a few times. The J gene is TRBJ2-7, the V gene TRBV5-1; D perhaps matches TRBD2 (7 bases). The CDR3 has 16 residues. Trimming cost V 5 bases and J 3 bases, with 21 bases left between them. Germline V lookup: CDR1 SGHRS, CDR2 YFSETQ. CDR3 sequence: CASSDNPGGPIYEQYF. CDR3 bases: TGCGCCAGCAGTGATAACCCGGGGGGCCCGATCTACGAGCAGTACTTC.

The chain uses TRBV28 and TRBJ2-7; TRBD1 agrees at 8 bases. CDR3 size: 17 residues. The germline CDR1 and CDR2 sequences are MDHEN and SYDVKM. With V trimmed by 2 bases and J by 3 bases, 12 bases remained unmatched. The CDR3, as DNA: TGTGCCAGCAGTTTAGAAATCATCCAGGGGGCCCTCTACGAGCAGTACTTC. Protein product: CASSLEIIQGALYEQYF.

This chain connects TRBV27 to TRBJ2-3; unclear D gene. Germline values: CDR1 MNHEY, CDR2 SMNVEV (reference sequence). The CDR3 totals 15 residues. V dropped 3 bases and J dropped 1 base, with 11 bases sitting between them. CDR3 sequence: CASSFLASRTDTQYF. The CDR3 nucleotides are TGTGCCAGCAGTTTCTTAGCTTCCCGCACAGATACGCAGTATTTT.

The V gene is TRBV12-2, the J gene TRBJ1-3; the table's D gene call, TRBD1, was not cross checked with the DNA. TRBV12-2 constitutes a pseudogene. The CDR3 has 17 residues. The CDR3 loop reads CASRLSTGPGPGNTIYF. The CDR3 nucleotides read TGTGCAAGTCGCCTCTCGACAGGGCCTGGACCTGGAAACACCATATATTTT.

The chain employs TRBV28 and TRBJ1-1; 7 bases match TRBD1. V gave up 5 bases and J gave up 1 base; unmatched junction bases: 7. CDR3 length: 15 amino acids. Germline loops: CDR1 MDHEN, CDR2 SYDVKM. The DNA for the CDR3 is TGTGCCAGCAGTCGACCGGACAGGCCGAACACTGAAGCTTTCTTT. Amino acids: CASSRPDRPNTEAFF.

The gene calls are TRBV5-4 and TRBJ1-1; D possibly corresponds to TRBD1 (5 bases). The CDR3 loop spans 15 amino acids. V was shortened by 4 bases and J by 3 bases, with 16 bases between the two germline ends. Per germline, CDR1 SGHNT and CDR2 YYREEE (reference sequence). CDR3 coding DNA: TGTGCCAGCAGCACCTTAACAGGCGGGGACACTGAAGCTTTCTTT. Its protein is CASSTLTGGDTEAFF.

V and J are TRBV10-3 and TRBJ2-3, with 8 nucleotides matching TRBD1. This CDR3 spans 14 amino acids. After removal of 7 bases from V and 6 bases from J, the junction contained 9 bases not matched to a gene. Germline values: CDR1 ENHRY, CDR2 SYGVKD. CDR3 protein: CAIMGAGGSDTQYF. The CDR3 coding sequence is TGTGCCATCATGGGGGCAGGGGGCTCGGATACGCAGTATTTT.

This clone was counted a few times. The chain recombines TRBV7-2 with TRBJ1-2; the D is unclear. CDR1 SGHTA and CDR2 FQGNSA come from the germline V gene. CDR3 length: 14 amino acids. Trimming stripped 1 base from V and 4 bases from J, with 10 bases between. The CDR3 region has the DNA TGTGCCAGCAGCTTAGTGGGCAGTTCCTATGGCTACACCTTC. The encoded protein is CASSLVGSSYGYTF.

The gene calls are TRBV29-1 and TRBJ1-5, with TRBD1 matching 7 bases. Germline V CDR1 and CDR2: SQVTM, ANQGSEA. V lost 5 bases to trimming and J lost 6 bases; unmatched junction nucleotides: 10. The CDR3 covers 14 residues. This chain's CDR3 is CSVLPGGTGQPQHF. Written as DNA, the CDR3 is TGCAGCGTTCTTCCAGGGGGAACAGGTCAGCCCCAGCATTTT.

The CDR3 sequence is CASSQRGGRAGYEQYF. In DNA, the CDR3 is TGTGCCAGCAGCCAAAGAGGAGGCCGGGCCGGGTACGAGCAGTACTTC. The chain links TRBV3-1 (or the pseudogene TRBV3-2) to TRBJ2-7; a weak D match, TRBD2 (5 bases). In germline, CDR1 is LGHDT, CDR2 YNNKEL (reference sequence). V dropped 2 bases and J dropped 4 bases, with 18 bases sitting between them. This CDR3 comprises 16 residues.

The chain has TRBV19 and TRBJ2-7, with TRBD2 identical over 9 bases. CDR1 is LNHDA and CDR2 is SQIVND in the germline V gene (reference sequence). The CDR3 loop spans 16 amino acids. Germline trimming cut 2 bases from V and 4 bases from J; bases unmatched to any gene: 9. The CDR3 bases are TGTGCCAGTAGTATAAAGGGACTAGCTTCCATATACGAGCAGTACTTC. This gives the protein CASSIKGLASIYEQYF.

This chain joins TRBV7-9 and TRBJ1-1; D is uncertain. V was clipped by 3 bases and J by 0 bases, with 11 bases between them. Germline CDR1 reads SEHNR; CDR2 reads FQNEAQ (reference sequence). This CDR3 comprises 15 residues. The CDR3 DNA is TGTGCCAGCAGCTTGACTCCCCTGATGAACACTGAAGCTTTCTTT. Its protein is CASSLTPLMNTEAFF.

The V and J genes are TRBV28 and TRBJ2-7; D ambiguous. V was shortened by 3 bases and J by 1 base, with 7 bases between the two germline ends. CDR1 and CDR2 from the germline V gene are MDHEN and SYDVKM. This CDR3 comprises 13 residues. The CDR3 loop is CASSFPSSYEQYF. CDR3 DNA sequence: TGTGCCAGCAGTTTCCCCTCGTCCTACGAGCAGTACTTC. Filled out from reference TRBV28 and TRBJ2-7, the complete variable domain reads DVKVTQSSRYLVKRTGEKVFLECVQDMDHENMFWYRQDPGLGLRLIYFSYDVKMKEKGDIPEGYSVSREKKERFSLILESASTNQTSMYLCASSFPSSYEQYFGPGTRLTVT.

V is TRBV7-2 and J is TRBJ2-2; D not resolved. Trimming took off 5 bases at V and 8 bases at J, with 12 bases between the two ends. Germline assignment: CDR1 SGHTA and CDR2 FQGNSA. This CDR3 is 13 amino acids long. CDR3 DNA: TGTGCCAGCAGCCCCTATATCCGTGGGGAGCTGTTTTTT. Translated: CASSPYIRGELFF.

This clone showed up just a few times. V usage is TRBV7-2 and J usage is TRBJ2-7, with D maybe TRBD2 (6 bases). Per germline, CDR1 SGHTA and CDR2 FQGNSA. Trimming removed 2 bases from V and 5 bases from J, with 19 bases in between. There are 16 residues in the CDR3. The chain's CDR3 is CASSLRGGGEPHEQYF. The CDR3 DNA is TGTGCCAGCAGCTTAAGGGGCGGCGGGGAGCCCCACGAGCAGTACTTC.

This clone has just a few counts. The chain joins TRBV28 to TRBJ1-1, with D possibly matching TRBD1 (5 bases). Trimming removed 2 bases at V and 8 bases at J, with 9 bases between. The CDR3 spans 12 residues. Germline CDR1 reads MDHEN; CDR2 reads SYDVKM. CDR3 DNA: TGTGCCAGCAGTTTAGACAGCAGAGAAGCTTTCTTT. It codes for CASSLDSREAFF.

This rearrangement joins TRBV27 to TRBJ1-2; the D gene is possibly TRBD1 (6 bases). There are 12 residues in the CDR3. Deletions cut 6 bases from V and 10 bases from J, with 15 bases between. The germline CDR1 and CDR2 sequences are MNHEY and SMNVEV (reference sequence). As DNA, the CDR3 is TGTGCCAGCAGCCCCCAACAGGGTGTCTACACCTTC. This sequence encodes CASSPQQGVYTF.

The chain recombines TRBV18 with TRBJ2-1, with 11 bases that match TRBD2. CDR3 length equals 13 residues. With V trimmed by 3 bases and J by 9 bases, 1 base remained unmatched. The germline V gene encodes CDR1 KGHSH and CDR2 LQKENI. This CDR3 reads CASSPTSGGEQFF. The CDR3 DNA is TGTGCCAGCTCACCCACTAGCGGGGGTGAGCAGTTCTTC. The variable domain in full, completed from reference TRBV18 and TRBJ2-1, reads NAGVMQNPRHLVRRRGQEARLRCSPMKGHSHVYWYRQLPEEGLKFMVYLQKENIIDESGMPKERFSAEFPKEGPSILRIQQVVRGDSAAYFCASSPTSGGEQFFGPGTRLTVL.

For the CDR3, the DNA is TGTGCCAGCAGCTTGGCGGGTCTGGGCAGGGGTAATTCACCCCTCCACTTT. Amino acids: CASSLAGLGRGNSPLHF. The V and J genes are TRBV5-4 and TRBJ1-6; maybe TRBD1 (6 bases). The ends were cut back, 0 bases at V and 6 bases at J, with 16 bases in the middle. The CDR3 length is 17 residues. Per germline, CDR1 SGHNT and CDR2 YYREEE (reference sequence).

V usage is TRBV7-2 and J usage is TRBJ1-1, with no clear D. The germline gives CDR1 SGHTA, CDR2 FQGNSA. V was cut by 5 bases and J by 2 bases, with 9 bases left in between. The CDR3 totals 13 residues. CDR3 bases: TGTGCCAGCAGCACCCGACAAAACACTGAAGCTTTCTTT. It codes for CASSTRQNTEAFF.

The chain combines TRBV20-1 with TRBJ2-5, with a tentative D call TRBD2 (7 bases). The CDR3 covers 12 residues. V was pared by 3 bases and J by 9 bases, with 14 bases between. Germline CDR1 reads DFQATT; CDR2 reads SNEGSKA (reference sequence). The CDR3 coding sequence is TGCAGTGCTAGTTGGGGGGGGGCCCCCCAGTACTTC. This sequence encodes CSASWGGAPQYF.